This is a list of T cell receptor beta chains from one sample in a study of T cell repertoires in cytomegalovirus infection. The antigens these receptors bind are not known. TCRdb itself ran the reads through MiXCR, one entry per CDR3 protein. Of around 100,000 distinct CDR3 sequences in the sample, over 9% are singletons; the top ten hold around a third. Sequencing input: PBMCs, sequenced either directly or after in vitro stimulation (not recorded which). These receptors originate from a human donor in good health (CMV status not recorded). Some clones in this sample may be carry-over from other donors' samples. CDR3s include the opening cysteine and the closing phenylalanine or tryptophan. A D gene is named only where the DNA matches it firmly. The size entry is marked missing in some rows and otherwise reads once, few, many or a size class.

size: NA
V: TRBV12-3/TRBV12-4
J: TRBJ1-3
D: NA
CDR3: CATLTGRDGNIIYF
DNA: TGTGCCACCCTTACAGGGAGAGATGGAAACATCATATATTTT

size: many
V: TRBV7-2
J: TRBJ2-1
D: NA
CDR3: CASSPSTGSSYNEQFF
DNA: TGTGCCAGCAGCCCCTCGACTGGGAGCTCCTACAATGAGCAGTTCTTC

size: few
V: TRBV20-1
J: TRBJ1-5
D: TRBD1
CDR3: CSARPPRTGPQQPQHF
DNA: TGCAGTGCTAGGCCCCCCCGGACAGGCCCCCAACAGCCCCAGCATTTT

size: many
V: TRBV14
J: TRBJ2-2
D: NA
CDR3: CASSQDLTARHTGELFF
DNA: TGTGCCAGCAGCCAAGATCTTACGGCTAGGCACACCGGGGAGCTGTTTTTT

size: few
V: TRBV27
J: TRBJ1-1
D: NA
CDR3: CASNGVGQYTEAFF
DNA: TGTGCCAGCAATGGGGTTGGGCAGTACACTGAAGCTTTCTTT

size: many
V: TRBV7-2
J: TRBJ2-3
D: NA
CDR3: CASSQGTDTQYF
DNA: TGTGCCAGCAGCCAAGGCACAGATACGCAGTATTTT

size: many
V: TRBV15
J: TRBJ1-1
D: NA
CDR3: CATGRWNTEAFF
DNA: TGTGCCACCGGACGGTGGAACACTGAAGCTTTCTTT

size: few
V: TRBV6-5
J: TRBJ1-1
D: NA
CDR3: CASSYRRQMNTEAFF
DNA: TGTGCCAGCAGTTACCGTAGACAGATGAACACTGAAGCTTTCTTT

size: few
V: TRBV19
J: TRBJ2-2
D: NA
CDR3: CASSGQTGELFF
DNA: TGTGCCAGTAGTGGACAAACCGGGGAGCTGTTTTTT

size: many
V: TRBV12-3/TRBV12-4
J: TRBJ2-5
D: TRBD1
CDR3: CASSPHPHRGWKTQYF
DNA: TGTGCCAGCAGCCCCCACCCTCACAGGGGTTGGAAGACCCAGTACTTC

size: NA
V: TRBV7-8
J: TRBJ1-1
D: NA
CDR3: CASSPHINLNTEAFF
DNA: TGTGCCAGCAGCCCGCACATAAACTTGAACACTGAAGCTTTCTTT

size: many
V: TRBV19
J: TRBJ2-1
D: NA
CDR3: CASSRQFSSYNEQFF
DNA: TGTGCCAGTTCCCGACAGTTTAGCTCCTACAATGAGCAGTTCTTC

size: many
V: TRBV5-5
J: TRBJ2-7
D: NA
CDR3: CASSLSGRGGHEQYF
DNA: TGTGCCAGCAGCTTGAGTGGCAGAGGAGGCCACGAGCAGTACTTC

size: NA
V: TRBV11-1
J: TRBJ1-4
D: NA
CDR3: CASSLVGDEKLFF
DNA: TGTGCCAGCAGCTTAGTAGGGGATGAAAAACTGTTTTTT

size: many
V: TRBV7-2
J: TRBJ2-7
D: TRBD2
CDR3: CASSLAIGRAVLTTREQYF
DNA: TGTGCCAGCAGCTTAGCTATCGGGAGGGCCGTCCTGACTACTAGGGAGCAGTACTTC

size: NA
V: TRBV27
J: TRBJ2-1
D: TRBD2
CDR3: CASSARLTSGRAVSYNEQFF
DNA: TGTGCCAGCAGCGCCCGCCTCACTAGCGGGAGGGCCGTTTCCTACAATGAGCAGTTCTTC